This T cell receptor beta chain was identified in a study of cytotoxic CD8 clonotypes in ibrutinib-treated CLL. About the study: Across the patients, roughly 10 were relapsed/refractory, roughly 16 treatment-naive and about 18 IGHV unmutated. Response sampling came at median approximately twelve months of treatment, ranging about 6 to 40 months.

Produced via immunoSEQ multiplex PCR; TCRdb's table is partial and in-frame only. The table includes fewer than 45,000 clones, approximately 51% detected once. The V gene lost 0 bases and the J gene lost 4 bases, with 12 bases spanning the gap. The CDR3 spans 15 residues. Germline CDR1 and CDR2: LGHNA and YNFKEQ. The source material was PBMCs, sampled before ibrutinib treatment. This clonotype was obtained from a human donor with chronic lymphocytic leukemia. The chain has TRBV4-2 and TRBJ2-5; D possibly corresponds to TRBD2 (6 bases). CDR3 region: CASSQDGGGAETQYF. The CDR3, as DNA: TGTGCCAGCAGCCAAGATGGAGGCGGGGCAGAGACCCAGTACTTC.